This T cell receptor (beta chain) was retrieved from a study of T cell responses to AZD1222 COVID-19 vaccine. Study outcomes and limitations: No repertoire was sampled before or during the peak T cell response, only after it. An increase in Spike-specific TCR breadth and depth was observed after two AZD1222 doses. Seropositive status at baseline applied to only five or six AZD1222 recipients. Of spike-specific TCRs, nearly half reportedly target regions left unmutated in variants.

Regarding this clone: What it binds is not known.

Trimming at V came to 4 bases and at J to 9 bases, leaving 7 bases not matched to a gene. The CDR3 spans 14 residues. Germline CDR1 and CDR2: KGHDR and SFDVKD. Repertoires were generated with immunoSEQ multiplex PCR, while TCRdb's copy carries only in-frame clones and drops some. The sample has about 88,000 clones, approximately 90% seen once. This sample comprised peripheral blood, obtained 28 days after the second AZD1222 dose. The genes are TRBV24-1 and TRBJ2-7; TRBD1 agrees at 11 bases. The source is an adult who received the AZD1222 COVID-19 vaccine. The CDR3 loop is CATSDRDRGIGQYF. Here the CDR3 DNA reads TGTGCCACCAGTGACCGGGACAGGGGGATAGGGCAGTACTTC.